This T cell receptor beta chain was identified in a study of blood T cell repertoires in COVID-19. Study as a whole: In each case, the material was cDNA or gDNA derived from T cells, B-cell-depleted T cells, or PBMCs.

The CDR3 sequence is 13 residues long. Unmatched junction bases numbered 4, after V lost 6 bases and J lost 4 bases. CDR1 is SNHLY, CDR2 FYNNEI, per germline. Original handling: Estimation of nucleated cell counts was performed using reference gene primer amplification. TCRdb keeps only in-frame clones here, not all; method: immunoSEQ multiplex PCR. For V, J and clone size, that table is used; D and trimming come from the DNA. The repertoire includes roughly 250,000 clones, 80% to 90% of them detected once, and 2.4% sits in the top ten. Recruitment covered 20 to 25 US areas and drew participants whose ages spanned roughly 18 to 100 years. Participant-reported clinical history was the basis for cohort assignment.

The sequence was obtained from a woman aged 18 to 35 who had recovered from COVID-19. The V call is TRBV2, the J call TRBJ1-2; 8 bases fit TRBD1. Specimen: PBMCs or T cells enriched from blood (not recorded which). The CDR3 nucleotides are TGTGCCAGCAGCCCAGGGGGCGGCTATGGCTACACCTTC. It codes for CASSPGGGYGYTF. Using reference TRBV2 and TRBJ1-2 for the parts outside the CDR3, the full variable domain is EPEVTQTPSHQVTQMGQEVILRCVPISNHLYFYWYRQILGQKVEFLVSFYNNEISEKSEIFDDQFSVERPDGSNFTLKIRSTKLEDSAMYFCASSPGGGYGYTFGSGTRLTVV.